The TCR beta chain under discussion was sequenced for a study of technical replicates of blood from a handful of donors (dated by TCRdb to 2017 to 2019). Library method: the immunoSEQ multiplex PCR assay. The source is immuneACCESS, and TCRdb retained only in-frame sequences with V and J called. Part of the clones is not carried over; for the studies checked, unresolved V genes explain less than half of this, and the remainder is unexplained. The sample profile shows tens of thousands of clones; roughly 90% of them were found once. In total, the top ten clones hold about 0.4% of the sample. As encoded in the germline V gene, CDR1 is ENHRY while CDR2 is SYGVKD. The CDR3 spans 15 residues, from the cysteine through the phenylalanine. Of the read, only the CDR3 DNA is kept; its 45 bases are in frame from base 1. For this chain, trimming is 5 bases at the V end and 3 bases at the J end, and the number of junction bases without a gene match is 6.

Remarks on this clone: The target of this receptor is not known. There are no base qualities to consult, and no much larger clone falls within one base.

Sample: T cells isolated from PBMCs. The sequence was obtained from a human donor in good health. This chain joins TRBV10-3 to TRBJ1-4, and 7 bases in between align with TRBD1. CDR3 protein: CAISSGTDPNEKLFF. The bases are TGTGCCATCAGTTCCGGGACAGACCCTAATGAAAAACTGTTTTTT.